These 28 T cell receptor beta chains share one sample of origin, sequenced in a study of blood T cell repertoires in COVID-19 (dated by TCRdb to the early 2020s). To prepare the library, the immunoSEQ multiplex PCR assay was applied. TCRdb carries this immuneACCESS record with in-frame sequences only. Its versions omit some clonotypes, under half of them owing to an unresolved V gene in the studies checked, with the rest unexplained. This sample gives around 250,000 clones in total; 82% of them show up just once. In total, the top ten clones hold 3% to 4% of the sample. Sequenced sample: peripheral blood. The receptors originated from a woman between 18 and 30 years old with acute or convalescent COVID-19.

The chain recombines TRBV24-1 with TRBJ2-5, with D maybe TRBD2 (6 bases). The V gene's germline CDR1 is KGHDR and CDR2 SFDVKD. Trimming pared 3 bases from V and 5 bases from J, leaving 18 bases between. This CDR3 comprises 16 residues. The CDR3, as DNA: TGTGCCACCAGTGATCTCACCCGGGGAGGAAAGGAGACCCAGTACTTC. It is translated as CATSDLTRGGKETQYF.

The sample holds a few counts of this clone. V gene TRBV14 combines with J gene TRBJ1-2, with D tentatively TRBD1 (5 bases). This CDR3 has 13 residues. V was clipped by 1 base and J by 8 bases, with 11 bases between them. Germline V gives CDR1 SGHDN, CDR2 FVKESK. The CDR3 DNA is TGTGCCAGCAGCCAAGTATCAGGGCCCGGCTACACCTTC. Translating gives CASSQVSGPGYTF. Full variable domain (rest looked up from reference TRBV14 and TRBJ1-2): EAGVTQFPSHSVIEKGQTVTLRCDPISGHDNLYWYRRVMGKEIKFLLHFVKESKQDESGMPNNRFLAERTGGTYSTLKVQPAELEDSGVYFCASSQVSGPGYTFGSGTRLTVV.

J is TRBJ1-5 and V is TRBV28; 9 nucleotides agree with TRBD1. V shed 5 bases and J 0 bases; nucleotides not matched to a gene: 14. The germline V gene encodes CDR1 MDHEN and CDR2 SYDVKM. There are 19 residues in the CDR3. CDR3 region: CASSLRQGVLYYSNQPQHF. The CDR3 DNA reads as TGTGCCAGCAGTCTACGACAGGGGGTTCTCTATTATAGCAATCAGCCCCAGCATTTT. The full variable domain, in which reference TRBV28 and TRBJ1-5 provide the parts outside the CDR3, is DVKVTQSSRYLVKRTGEKVFLECVQDMDHENMFWYRQDPGLGLRLIYFSYDVKMKEKGDIPEGYSVSREKKERFSLILESASTNQTSMYLCASSLRQGVLYYSNQPQHFGDGTRLSIL.

A note on this clone: The junction departs from germline at one end; a sequencing error may be responsible. J is TRBJ2-5 and V is TRBV7-7; TRBD2 matches 7 bases. CDR1 and CDR2 from the germline V gene are SSHAT and FNYEAQ (reference sequence). The CDR3 length is 15 residues. The DNA for the CDR3 is TGTGCTAGCAGCCGATATTCGGGCGGGAGAGAGACCCAGTACTTC. It codes for CASSRYSGGRETQYF.

In the case of this clone: Other DNA sequences in the same sample also yield this CDR3. Here the CDR3 DNA reads TGTGCCAGCAGTCTAAACACCGGGGAGCTGTTTTTT. This sequence encodes CASSLNTGELFF. The chain carries TRBV6-2 or TRBV6-3 and TRBJ2-2; D unresolved. The CDR3 runs to 12 residues. Trimming shortened V by 5 bases and J by 2 bases, and 3 bases separated the two germline ends. Per the germline V gene, CDR1 is MNHEY and CDR2 is SVGEGT.

Only one count was recorded for this clone. The rearrangement uses TRBV28 and TRBJ2-7, with D maybe TRBD1 (6 bases). The CDR3 contains 14 residues. Between the trimmed V and J ends, which lost 6 bases and 3 bases, there was a span of 15 bases. CDR1 and CDR2 (germline): MDHEN, SYDVKM. The CDR3 coding sequence is TGTGCCAGCAGCCCCTCAGGGGTTTACTACGAGCAGTACTTC. Translated: CASSPSGVYYEQYF.

The J gene is TRBJ2-7, the V gene TRBV29-1; the match to TRBD2 covers 14 bases. This CDR3 spans 14 amino acids. J gave up 5 bases and V 4 bases, and 4 bases lay outside the gene matches. Germline V gives CDR1 SQVTM, CDR2 ANQGSEA. The CDR3 nucleotides read TGCAGCGTTGCGGGACTAGCGGGAGTGAACGAGCAGTACTTC. Protein sequence: CSVAGLAGVNEQYF.

The rearrangement uses TRBV5-1 and TRBJ2-1; 7 bases agree with TRBD2. Looked up from germline, CDR1 is SGHRS and CDR2 is YFSETQ. J gave up 1 base and V 0 bases, and 1 base lay outside the gene matches. CDR3 size: 15 residues. CDR3 in amino acids: CASSLVSGSYNEQFF. The CDR3 DNA sequence: TGCGCCAGCAGCTTGGTTAGCGGGTCCTACAATGAGCAGTTCTTC.

CDR3 DNA sequence: TGTGCCAGCAGCTTAGTGTCAGGGAATGGCTACACCTTC. It specifies CASSLVSGNGYTF. The rearrangement links TRBV7-9 to TRBJ1-2; D might be TRBD1 (5 bases). Trimming stripped 1 base from V and 6 bases from J, with 9 bases between. Germline V gene sequence: CDR1 SEHNR, CDR2 FQNEAQ (reference sequence). The CDR3 is 13 residues long.

This chain uses TRBV7-6 with TRBJ1-1; TRBD1 might be the D (5 bases). Trimming pared 3 bases from V and 3 bases from J, leaving 8 bases between. CDR3 length equals 13 residues. Germline CDR1 reads SGHVS; CDR2 reads FNYEAQ. DNA of the CDR3: TGTGCCAGCAGCTTGGGGGGGGACACTGAAGCTTTCTTT. As protein: CASSLGGDTEAFF.

The chain carries TRBV2 and TRBJ1-3; D unclear. The CDR3 consists of 12 residues. V was shortened by 7 bases and J by 3 bases, with 7 bases between the two germline ends. CDR1 is SNHLY and CDR2 is FYNNEI in the germline V gene. The CDR3 protein is CASTQNGNTIYF. The CDR3 DNA is TGTGCCAGCACACAGAATGGAAACACCATATATTTT.

This rearrangement joins TRBV7-2 to TRBJ2-6, with D unclear. V lost 5 bases and J 5 bases, leaving 4 bases between the germline ends. The CDR3 sequence is 12 residues long. The germline gives CDR1 SGHTA, CDR2 FQGNSA. CDR3 sequence reads: CASSPRANVLTF. The CDR3 coding sequence is TGTGCCAGCAGCCCTCGGGCCAACGTCCTGACTTTC.

The CDR3 DNA reads as TGTGCCAGCAGTTACCCCGGGACTAGCGGGAGATGTGAGCAGTTCTTC. Encoded protein: CASSYPGTSGRCEQFF. The chain couples TRBV6-5 to TRBJ2-1; TRBD2 aligns across 14 bases. The CDR3 covers 16 residues. Germline loops: CDR1 MNHEY, CDR2 SVGAGI. With V trimmed by 2 bases and J by 9 bases, 6 bases remained unmatched.

This clone was seen more than once but under ten times. The chain links TRBV19 to TRBJ2-1; 7 bases map to TRBD2. Germline V gene sequence: CDR1 LNHDA, CDR2 SQIVND (reference sequence). J was trimmed by 3 bases and V by 2 bases; bases with no gene match: 4. The CDR3 totals 15 residues. The DNA for the CDR3 is TGTGCCAGTAGTATATCGGGGGGAAACTACAATGAGCAGTTCTTC. Amino acid sequence: CASSISGGNYNEQFF.

The chain carries TRBV29-1 and TRBJ2-3; 8 positions agree with TRBD1. Unmatched junction bases numbered 10, after V lost 6 bases and J lost 2 bases. Germline V gene data show CDR1 as SQVTM and CDR2 as ANQGSEA. CDR3 length equals 15 residues. CDR3 DNA: TGCAGCGTCGGGAGACAGGGGAATCCCACAGATACGCAGTATTTT. Translating it yields CSVGRQGNPTDTQYF.

V usage is TRBV6-2 or TRBV6-3 and J usage is TRBJ1-2, with 8 bases that match TRBD1. This CDR3 contains 14 residues. CDR1 is MNHEY and CDR2 is SVGEGT in the germline V gene. V shed 2 bases and J 4 bases; nucleotides not matched to a gene: 3. CDR3: CASSYPDRGYGYTF. The CDR3 DNA reads as TGTGCCAGCAGTTACCCTGACAGGGGCTATGGCTACACCTTC.

This clone was observed once. The chain uses TRBV3-1 (or the pseudogene TRBV3-2) and TRBJ2-7; D ambiguous. CDR3 length equals 13 residues. V shed 4 bases and J shed 2 bases, with 9 bases lying between them. Germline-derived CDR1 and CDR2 are LGHDT and YNNKEL (reference sequence). The CDR3 nucleotides read TGTGCCAGCAGCCTCTCGGCGGCCTACGAGCAGTACTTC. Protein product: CASSLSAAYEQYF.

This clone occurred once. The chain recombines TRBV28 with TRBJ2-1; 9 nucleotides agree with TRBD2. The V and J ends lost 7 bases and 8 bases, in that order; junction bases with no gene match: 12. The germline CDR1 and CDR2 sequences are MDHEN and SYDVKM. The CDR3 runs to 15 residues. CDR3 loop: CASTASGAGGYEQFF. CDR3 nucleotides: TGTGCCAGCACCGCCTCCGGAGCGGGAGGCTATGAGCAGTTCTTC.

This chain joins TRBV6-5 and TRBJ2-1; a possible D gene is TRBD1 (5 bases). Germline assignment: CDR1 MNHEY and CDR2 SVGAGI. Between the trimmed V and J ends, which lost 4 bases and 6 bases, there was a span of 16 bases. This CDR3 is built from 15 residues. The CDR3 coding sequence is TGTGCCAGCAGTTCATCGTACAGGACGAGCAATGAGCAGTTCTTC. Translated: CASSSSYRTSNEQFF.

This rearrangement joins TRBV7-2 to TRBJ1-2; D is unclear. The CDR3 contains 14 residues. With 6 bases removed from V and 3 bases from J, the gap between germline ends came to 14 bases. Germline V gives CDR1 SGHTA, CDR2 FQGNSA. CDR3 loop: CASSTPPPDYGYTF. CDR3 nucleotide sequence: TGTGCCAGCAGTACCCCTCCGCCGGACTATGGCTACACCTTC.

V gene TRBV28 combines with J gene TRBJ2-3, with 14 positions matching TRBD2. Looked up from germline, CDR1 is MDHEN and CDR2 is SYDVKM. V lost 6 bases to trimming and J lost 1 base; unmatched junction nucleotides: 3. This CDR3 comprises 16 residues. The CDR3: CASSPTSGRGTDTQYF. The CDR3 nucleotides are TGTGCCAGCAGCCCGACTAGCGGGAGGGGCACAGATACGCAGTATTTT. Full variable domain (missing parts from reference TRBV28 and TRBJ2-3): DVKVTQSSRYLVKRTGEKVFLECVQDMDHENMFWYRQDPGLGLRLIYFSYDVKMKEKGDIPEGYSVSREKKERFSLILESASTNQTSMYLCASSPTSGRGTDTQYFGPGTRLTVL.

The V gene is TRBV9, the J gene TRBJ1-4; no reliable D call. V was trimmed by 0 bases and J by 4 bases, leaving 7 bases between them. The germline CDR1 and CDR2 sequences are SGDLS and YYNGEE. CDR3 length: 14 amino acids. CDR3 coding DNA: TGTGCCAGCAGCGTAGGCCAGATTAATGAAAAACTGTTTTTT. Translation gives CASSVGQINEKLFF.

The chain employs TRBV6-5 and TRBJ1-1; D not certain. V lost 6 bases, J lost 11 bases, and 19 bases lay in between. Germline V CDR1 and CDR2: MNHEY, SVGAGI. The CDR3 sequence is 13 residues long. CDR3 sequence reads: CASSFSIMTTAFF. The CDR3 bases are TGTGCCAGCAGCTTCTCTATTATGACAACTGCTTTCTTT.

This chain links TRBV6-2 or TRBV6-3 with TRBJ2-7; a weak D match, TRBD2 (5 bases). The CDR3 covers 14 residues. The germline V gene has CDR1 MNHEY and CDR2 SVGEGT. Trimming removed 2 bases from V and 2 bases from J, with 10 bases in between. The chain's CDR3 is CASSYPRDPYEQYF. DNA of the CDR3: TGTGCCAGCAGTTACCCCCGGGATCCCTACGAGCAGTACTTC.

This chain links TRBV2 with TRBJ2-1, with D perhaps TRBD1 (6 bases). The CDR3 consists of 12 residues. V gave up 5 bases and J gave up 7 bases, with 9 bases separating them. Germline V gene lookup returns CDR1 SNHLY and CDR2 FYNNEI. The CDR3 sequence is CASSRQGNEQFF. CDR3 coding DNA: TGTGCCAGCAGTAGGCAGGGGAATGAGCAGTTCTTC.

This chain joins TRBV5-4 and TRBJ1-4; D not certain. V was trimmed by 3 bases and J by 3 bases, leaving 15 bases between them. CDR3 length: 16 residues. The germline V gene encodes CDR1 SGHNT and CDR2 YYREEE (reference sequence). CDR3 nucleotide sequence: TGTGCCAGCAGCTCCAGTCGGGAGGTGGCTAATGAAAAACTGTTTTTT. Translation gives CASSSSREVANEKLFF.

This chain uses TRBV9 with TRBJ1-6, with TRBD1 matching over 7 bases. CDR1 and CDR2 from the germline V gene are SGDLS and YYNGEE. The V gene end was trimmed by 3 bases and the J gene end by 0 bases; junction bases not matched to a gene: 15. This CDR3 comprises 20 residues. DNA for the CDR3: TGTGCCAGCAGCGCCCAGGGACAGATAGATCAGAGCTCCTATAATTCACCCCTCCACTTT. Protein: CASSAQGQIDQSSYNSPLHF.

As DNA, the CDR3 is TGTGCCAGCAGTTACGTGGGAGTTGAAGGTGAGCAGTTCTTC. As protein: CASSYVGVEGEQFF. V is TRBV6-2 or TRBV6-3 and J is TRBJ2-1, with D possibly matching TRBD2 (5 bases). Trimming shortened V by 2 bases and J by 9 bases, and 14 bases separated the two germline ends. Germline V CDR1 and CDR2: MNHEY, SVGEGT. This CDR3 contains 14 residues.